This entry lists 12 T cell receptor beta chains sequenced from one sample in a study of T cells in Graves' hyperthyroidism and ophthalmopathy. Amplified TCR beta CDR3 regions derived from RNA transcripts. First-round RT-PCR with HTBI primers amplified the TCR CDR3 region. TCRdb ran MiXCR on the multiplex PCR reads and lists one entry per CDR3 protein. The sample gives fewer than 450,000 distinct CDR3 sequences, about a fifth of which show up once; 35% to 45% is in the top ten. Sequencing was carried out using blood. These receptors all come from a man aged 18 to 30 with Graves' ophthalmopathy.

On this clonotype: A much larger clonotype is one base distant, so this may be a read error. The chain employs TRBV12-3 or TRBV12-4 and TRBJ1-5; no definite D call. The CDR3 has 12 amino acids. Trimming took off 11 bases at V and 6 bases at J, with 14 bases between the two ends. The CDR3 reads CAPRYPPQPQHF. CDR3 DNA: TGTGCCCCAAGATACCCACCTCAGCCCCAGCATTTT.

This clonotype was found a few times. J is TRBJ1-4 and V is TRBV6-1; D gene uncertain. V lost 0 bases and J lost 8, with 13 bases in between. CDR1 and CDR2 (germline): MNHNS, SASEGT. This CDR3 has 15 residues. The CDR3 region is CASSEAAAVGEKLFF. The CDR3, as DNA: TGTGCCAGCAGTGAAGCGGCCGCGGTGGGGGAAAAACTGTTTTTT.

V usage is TRBV2 and J usage is TRBJ1-1, with 12 positions matching TRBD1. Germline V gene data show CDR1 as SNHLY and CDR2 as FYNNEI. The CDR3 is 19 amino acids. V gave up 6 bases and J gave up 3 bases; unmatched junction bases: 17. In nucleotides, the CDR3 is TGTGCCAGCAGCGCCCACCGGGACAGGGGGCAGGTGAGGGACACTGAAGCTTTCTTT. Protein product: CASSAHRDRGQVRDTEAFF.

The V and J genes are TRBV11-2 and TRBJ2-2; TRBD2 agrees at 8 bases. Germline trimming cut 5 bases from V and 4 bases from J; bases unmatched to any gene: 15. Germline CDR1 is SGHAT and CDR2 is FQNNGV. The CDR3 totals 18 residues. This chain's CDR3 is CASSTYGLVAGPTGELFF. The CDR3 DNA is TGTGCCAGCAGCACTTACGGTCTGGTAGCGGGGCCCACCGGGGAGCTGTTTTTT.

The V and J genes are TRBV6-4 and TRBJ2-7; 8 bases match TRBD1. V was pared by 5 bases and J by 6 bases, with 6 bases of the junction left unmatched. Germline V gene data show CDR1 as MRHNA and CDR2 as SNTAGT. This CDR3 contains 13 residues. This CDR3 is CASSRRQGSEQYF. The CDR3 DNA reads TGTGCCAGCAGTCGGAGACAGGGGTCCGAGCAGTACTTC.

The rearrangement uses TRBV10-3 and TRBJ1-2; weak D call: TRBD1 (6 bases). Per the germline V gene, CDR1 is ENHRY and CDR2 is SYGVKD. There are 13 residues in the CDR3. V shed 9 bases and J shed 6 bases, with 17 bases lying between them. The CDR3 region is CAITRDTDHGYTF. In DNA, the CDR3 is TGTGCCATTACCCGGGACACGGACCATGGCTACACCTTC.

This clonotype appeared a few times. The V and J genes are TRBV10-3 and TRBJ1-4, with D tentatively TRBD1 (6 bases). The CDR3 spans 15 residues. V was cut by 4 bases and J by 2 bases, with 11 bases left in between. Germline V gives CDR1 ENHRY, CDR2 SYGVKD. CDR3 bases: TGTGCCATCAGTGTTGGTAGGGGGACTAATGAAAAACTGTTTTTT. It codes for CAISVGRGTNEKLFF.

This clonotype was counted at least ten times. This sequence joins TRBV3-1 and TRBJ2-7; 8 bases align to TRBD1. The CDR3 has 14 residues. CDR1 and CDR2 (germline): LGHDT, YNNKEL (reference sequence). Unmatched junction bases numbered 4, after V lost 4 bases and J lost 2 bases. CDR3: CASSRGQGTYEQYF. Written as DNA, the CDR3 is TGTGCCAGCAGCCGAGGACAGGGAACCTACGAGCAGTACTTC.

This clonotype showed up many times. The chain joins TRBV6-2 or TRBV6-3 to TRBJ1-2; D gene unclear. V gave up 6 bases and J gave up 0 bases, with 2 bases separating them. This CDR3 comprises 11 residues. The germline V gene encodes CDR1 MNHEY and CDR2 SVGEGT. The CDR3 DNA is TGTGCCAGCAGAACTAACTATGGCTACACCTTC. It specifies CASRTNYGYTF.

The chain recombines TRBV6-2 or TRBV6-3 with TRBJ2-1; D is uncertain. The germline gives CDR1 MNHEY, CDR2 SVGEGT. V was clipped by 4 bases and J by 7 bases, with 11 bases between them. The CDR3 runs 13 residues. The CDR3 loop reads CASSLRGLNEQFF. For the CDR3, the DNA is TGTGCCAGCAGTTTACGCGGTTTGAATGAGCAGTTCTTC.

In its sample, this clonotype was seen a few times. The chain carries TRBV4-1 and TRBJ1-5; no definite D call. Trimming took off 6 bases at V and 3 bases at J, with 15 bases between the two ends. This CDR3 is built from 15 residues. Germline loops: CDR1 MGHRA, CDR2 YSYEKL. The CDR3 is CASRIESGSNQPQHF. The CDR3, as DNA: TGCGCCAGCAGGATTGAATCTGGATCCAATCAGCCCCAGCATTTT.

The V gene is TRBV13, the J gene TRBJ2-7; no clear D gene. Germline V CDR1 and CDR2: PRHDT, FYEKMQ (reference sequence). The CDR3 sequence is 15 residues long. V was trimmed by 5 bases and J by 2 bases, leaving 16 bases between them. The CDR3 loop is CASSNNPDGTYEQYF. The CDR3 DNA is TGTGCCAGCAGCAACAATCCGGACGGTACCTACGAGCAGTACTTC. Full variable domain (outside the CDR3, taken from reference TRBV13 and TRBJ2-7): AAGVIQSPRHLIKEKRETATLKCYPIPRHDTVYWYQQGPGQDPQFLISFYEKMQSDKGSIPDRFSAQQFSDYHSELNMSSLELGDSALYFCASSNNPDGTYEQYFGPGTRLTVT.